Listed below are T cell receptor beta chains from one sample, sequenced in a study of vaccination and CD4 T cells after COVID-19. For these receptors, no antigen is known. Each CDR3 protein gets one entry after TCRdb re-called the PCR reads with MiXCR. The profile shows about 3,400 distinct CDR3 sequences, more than 20% of them singletons. The source material was CD4+ T cells from blood, cultured in vitro. The receptors shown here come from a human donor in good health. Both conserved end residues are part of each CDR3. The D gene is left open where the match is weak. Expanded clones get a size class; other rows say once, few or many, or leave the size out.

size: .
J: TRBJ2-5
V: TRBV5-1
D: .
CDR3: CASGTGPGETQYF
DNA: TGCGCCTCCGGCACAGGCCCGGGGGAGACCCAGTACTTC

size: .
J: TRBJ1-1
V: TRBV30
D: .
CDR3: CAWSVEAGLNTEAFF
DNA: TGTGCCTGGAGTGTAGAGGCCGGATTGAACACTGAAGCTTTCTTT

size: .
J: TRBJ1-2
V: TRBV28
D: .
CDR3: CASRPGLDYGYTF
DNA: TGTGCCAGCAGGCCGGGACTTGACTATGGCTACACCTTC

size: medium-sized
J: TRBJ1-5
V: TRBV6-1
D: TRBD1
CDR3: CASRDRGPVNQPQHF
DNA: TGTGCCAGCAGGGACAGGGGTCCGGTTAATCAGCCCCAGCATTTT

size: .
J: TRBJ2-3
V: TRBV4-3
D: TRBD2
CDR3: CASSGGGASFNTQYF
DNA: TGCGCCAGCAGCGGCGGGGGGGCAAGTTTTAATACGCAGTATTTT

size: .
J: TRBJ2-7
V: TRBV30
D: TRBD2
CDR3: CAWSWEGEQYF
DNA: TGTGCCTGGAGTTGGGAGGGCGAGCAGTACTTC

size: medium-sized
J: TRBJ1-1
V: TRBV6-5
D: .
CDR3: CASSYSLLSRPMDTEAFF
DNA: TGTGCCAGCAGTTACTCCCTGCTTTCCCGTCCCATGGACACTGAAGCTTTCTTT

size: few
J: TRBJ1-4
V: TRBV20-1
D: .
CDR3: CSARGQLRGEKLFF
DNA: TGCAGTGCTAGAGGACAGCTCCGTGGCGAAAAACTGTTTTTT

size: .
J: TRBJ2-7
V: TRBV20-1
D: .
CDR3: CSARESSRSSYEQYF
DNA: TGCAGTGCTAGAGAGTCCAGTAGGAGCTCCTACGAGCAGTACTTC

size: medium-sized
J: TRBJ1-2
V: TRBV6-1
D: TRBD1
CDR3: CASRADRDYGYTF
DNA: TGTGCCAGCAGGGCGGACAGGGACTATGGCTACACCTTC

size: medium-sized
J: TRBJ2-2
V: TRBV20-1
D: .
CDR3: CSASSAGTGELFF
DNA: TGCAGTGCTAGTTCGGCCGGGACCGGGGAGCTGTTTTTT

size: .
J: TRBJ2-2
V: TRBV2
D: .
CDR3: CASTAQINTGELFF
DNA: TGTGCCAGCACGGCTCAGATTAACACCGGGGAGCTGTTTTTT

size: few
J: TRBJ2-3
V: TRBV2
D: TRBD2
CDR3: CASSSVRGSSTDTQYF
DNA: TGTGCCAGCAGTTCAGTCCGCGGGAGCAGCACAGATACGCAGTATTTT

size: few
J: TRBJ1-2
V: TRBV7-9
D: TRBD1
CDR3: CASSDRQGAGYGYTF
DNA: TGTGCCAGCAGCGACCGACAGGGGGCCGGCTATGGCTACACCTTC

size: .
J: TRBJ1-3
V: TRBV28
D: .
CDR3: CASSNRARRHTIYF
DNA: TGTGCCAGCAGTAACCGGGCCCGTCGGCACACCATATATTTT

size: once
J: TRBJ1-2
V: TRBV4-1
D: .
CDR3: CASNGGRRYGYTF
DNA: TGCGCCAGCAATGGGGGGAGACGCTATGGCTACACCTTC

size: few
J: TRBJ2-1
V: TRBV20-1
D: TRBD2
CDR3: CSARPPSGLDSSYNEQFF
DNA: TGCAGTGCTAGACCGCCTAGCGGGCTTGACTCTTCCTACAATGAGCAGTTCTTC

size: .
J: TRBJ1-1
V: TRBV10-2
D: .
CDR3: CASRRPGVGAEAFF
DNA: TGCGCCAGCAGGAGGCCGGGGGTCGGAGCTGAAGCTTTCTTT

size: .
J: TRBJ2-5
V: TRBV10-1
D: TRBD1
CDR3: CASSQDRGTTQYF
DNA: TGCGCCAGCAGTCAGGACAGGGGGACCACCCAGTACTTC

size: .
J: TRBJ2-5
V: TRBV7-2
D: .
CDR3: CVSSLYFLSETQYF
DNA: TGTGTCAGCAGCTTATATTTCCTGTCGGAGACCCAGTACTTC

size: .
J: TRBJ1-1
V: TRBV10-2
D: .
CDR3: CASRRVDENTEAFF
DNA: TGCGCCAGCCGCAGGGTAGATGAAAACACTGAAGCTTTCTTT

size: .
J: TRBJ1-3
V: TRBV7-2
D: TRBD1
CDR3: CASKNDRAGNTIYF
DNA: TGTGCCAGCAAAAACGACAGGGCTGGAAACACCATATATTTT

size: few
J: TRBJ1-5
V: TRBV28
D: TRBD1
CDR3: CASSLWDRDREWYSNQPQHF
DNA: TGTGCCAGCAGTTTATGGGATCGGGACAGGGAGTGGTATAGCAATCAGCCCCAGCATTTT

size: .
J: TRBJ2-3
V: TRBV7-2
D: .
CDR3: CASSLRSQTPDTQYF
DNA: TGTGCCAGCAGCCTAAGGAGTCAAACCCCAGATACGCAGTATTTT

size: few
J: TRBJ1-2
V: TRBV7-8
D: .
CDR3: CASSLLATTNYGYTF
DNA: TGTGCCAGCAGCCTCCTGGCAACCACTAACTATGGCTACACCTTC

size: .
J: TRBJ1-1
V: TRBV7-3
D: .
CDR3: CASSWGGGGVSEAFF
DNA: TGTGCCAGCAGCTGGGGGGGTGGAGGGGTCAGTGAAGCTTTCTTT

size: .
J: TRBJ2-7
V: TRBV5-1
D: TRBD2
CDR3: CASSLGSGASRGEQYF
DNA: TGCGCCAGCAGCTTGGGGAGCGGGGCCTCGAGAGGGGAGCAGTACTTC